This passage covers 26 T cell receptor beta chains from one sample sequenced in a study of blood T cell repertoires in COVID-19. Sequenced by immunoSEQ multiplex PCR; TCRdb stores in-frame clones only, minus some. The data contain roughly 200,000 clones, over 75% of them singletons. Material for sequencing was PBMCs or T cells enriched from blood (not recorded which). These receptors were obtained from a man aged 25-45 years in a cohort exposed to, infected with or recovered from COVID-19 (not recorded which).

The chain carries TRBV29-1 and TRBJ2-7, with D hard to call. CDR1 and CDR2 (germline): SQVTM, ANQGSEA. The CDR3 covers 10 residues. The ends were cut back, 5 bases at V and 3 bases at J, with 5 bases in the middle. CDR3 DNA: TGCAGCGTTCAGGACTACGAGCAGTACTTC. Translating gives CSVQDYEQYF.

CDR3 protein: CASSFSGSGEQDTQYF. The CDR3, as DNA: TGTGCCAGCAGCTTCAGCGGGAGTGGGGAACAAGATACGCAGTATTTT. This sequence joins TRBV28 and TRBJ2-3; 8 bases fit TRBD2. Unmatched junction bases numbered 13, after V lost 6 bases and J lost 5 bases. There are 16 residues in the CDR3. From germline, CDR1 is MDHEN and CDR2 SYDVKM. Looking up the rest from reference TRBV28 and TRBJ2-3 gives the full variable domain: DVKVTQSSRYLVKRTGEKVFLECVQDMDHENMFWYRQDPGLGLRLIYFSYDVKMKEKGDIPEGYSVSREKKERFSLILESASTNQTSMYLCASSFSGSGEQDTQYFGPGTRLTVL.

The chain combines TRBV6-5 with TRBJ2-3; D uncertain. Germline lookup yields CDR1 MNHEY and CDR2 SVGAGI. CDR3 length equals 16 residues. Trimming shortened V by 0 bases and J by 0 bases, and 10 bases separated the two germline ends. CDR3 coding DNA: TGTGCCAGCAGTTACTCGGCCCTGACTAGCACAGATACGCAGTATTTT. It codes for CASSYSALTSTDTQYF.

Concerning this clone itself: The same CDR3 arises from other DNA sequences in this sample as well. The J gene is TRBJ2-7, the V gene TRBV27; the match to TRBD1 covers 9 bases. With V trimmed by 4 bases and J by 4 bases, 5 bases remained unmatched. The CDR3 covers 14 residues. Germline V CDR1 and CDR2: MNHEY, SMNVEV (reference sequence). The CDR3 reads CASSSGQGPYEQYF. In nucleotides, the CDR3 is TGTGCCAGCAGTTCGGGACAGGGCCCTTACGAGCAGTACTTC.

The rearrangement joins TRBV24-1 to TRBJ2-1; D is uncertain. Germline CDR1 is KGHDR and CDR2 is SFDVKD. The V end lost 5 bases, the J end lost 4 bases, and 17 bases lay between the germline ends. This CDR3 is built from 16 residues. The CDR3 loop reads CATSAVTGALYNEQFF. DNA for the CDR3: TGTGCCACCAGTGCTGTAACGGGTGCCCTTTACAATGAGCAGTTCTTC.

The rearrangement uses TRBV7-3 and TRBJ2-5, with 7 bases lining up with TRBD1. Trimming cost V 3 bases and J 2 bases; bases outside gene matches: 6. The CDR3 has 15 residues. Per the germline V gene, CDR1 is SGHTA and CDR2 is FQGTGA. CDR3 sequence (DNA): TGTGCCAGCAGCTTGATGGGACAGACACAAGAGACCCAGTACTTC. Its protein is CASSLMGQTQETQYF.

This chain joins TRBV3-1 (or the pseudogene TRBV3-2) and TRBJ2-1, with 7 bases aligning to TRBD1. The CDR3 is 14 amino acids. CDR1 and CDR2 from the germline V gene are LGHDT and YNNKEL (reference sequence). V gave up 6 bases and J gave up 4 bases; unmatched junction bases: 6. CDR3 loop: CASRDQGDYNEQFF. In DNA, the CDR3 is TGTGCCAGCAGGGACCAGGGGGATTACAATGAGCAGTTCTTC.

DNA of the CDR3: TGTGCCAGCAGCCCTGGGACAGGGGACAATTCACCCCTCCACTTT. Its translation: CASSPGTGDNSPLHF. The chain combines TRBV7-8 with TRBJ1-6, with 10 bases fitting TRBD1. CDR1 and CDR2 (germline): SGHVS, FQNEAQ. The CDR3 has 15 residues. The V and J ends lost 5 bases and 7 bases, in that order; junction bases with no gene match: 5.

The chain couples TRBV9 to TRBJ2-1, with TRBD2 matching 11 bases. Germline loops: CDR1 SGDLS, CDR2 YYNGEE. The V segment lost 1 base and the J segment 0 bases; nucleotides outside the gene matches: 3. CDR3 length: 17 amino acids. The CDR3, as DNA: TGTGCCAGCAGCGTACTAGCGGGAGGCCTCTCCTACAATGAGCAGTTCTTC. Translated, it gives CASSVLAGGLSYNEQFF.

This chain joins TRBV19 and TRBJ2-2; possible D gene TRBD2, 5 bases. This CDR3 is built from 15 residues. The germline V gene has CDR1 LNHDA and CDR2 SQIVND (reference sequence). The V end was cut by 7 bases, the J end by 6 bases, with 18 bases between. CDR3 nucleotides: TGTGCCAGTACCCCTCAGAGGGCCGGGGCCGGGGAGCTGTTTTTT. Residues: CASTPQRAGAGELFF.

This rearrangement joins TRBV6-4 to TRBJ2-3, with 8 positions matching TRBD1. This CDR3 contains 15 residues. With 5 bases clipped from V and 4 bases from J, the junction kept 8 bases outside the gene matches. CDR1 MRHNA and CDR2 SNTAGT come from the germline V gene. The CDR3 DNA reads TGTGCCAGCAGTTCAGGGACAGGTCTTCCAGATACGCAGTATTTT. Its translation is CASSSGTGLPDTQYF.

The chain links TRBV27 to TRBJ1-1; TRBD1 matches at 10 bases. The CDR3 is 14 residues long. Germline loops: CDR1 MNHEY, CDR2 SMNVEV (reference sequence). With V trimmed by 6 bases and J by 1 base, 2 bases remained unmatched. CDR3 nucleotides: TGTGCCAGCAGCCGACAGGGGGCGAACACTGAAGCTTTCTTT. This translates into CASSRQGANTEAFF.

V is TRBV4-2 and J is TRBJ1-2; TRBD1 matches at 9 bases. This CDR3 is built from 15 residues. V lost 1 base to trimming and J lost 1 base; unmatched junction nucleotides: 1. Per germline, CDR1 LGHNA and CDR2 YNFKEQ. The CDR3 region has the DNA TGTGCCAGCAGCCAAGCGACAGGGGGTAACTATGGCTACACCTTC. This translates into CASSQATGGNYGYTF.

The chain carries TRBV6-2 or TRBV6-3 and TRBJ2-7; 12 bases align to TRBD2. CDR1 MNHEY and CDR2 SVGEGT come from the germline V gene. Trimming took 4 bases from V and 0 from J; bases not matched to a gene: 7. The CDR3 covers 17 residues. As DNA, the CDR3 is TGTGCCAGCAGTTTCGCGACTAGCGGGAGTAGCTCCTACGAGCAGTACTTC. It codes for CASSFATSGSSSYEQYF.

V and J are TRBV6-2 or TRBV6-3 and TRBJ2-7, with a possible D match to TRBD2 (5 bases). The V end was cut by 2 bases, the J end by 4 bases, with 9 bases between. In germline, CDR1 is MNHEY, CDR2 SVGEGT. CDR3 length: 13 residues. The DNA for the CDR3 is TGTGCCAGCAGTTACGCGGGCCCGTACGAGCAGTACTTC. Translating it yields CASSYAGPYEQYF.

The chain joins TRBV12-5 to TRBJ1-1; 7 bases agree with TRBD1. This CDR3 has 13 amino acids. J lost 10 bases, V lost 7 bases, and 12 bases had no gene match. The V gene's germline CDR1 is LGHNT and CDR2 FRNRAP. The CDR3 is CASDTETGVGAFF. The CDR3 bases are TGTGCTAGTGATACCGAAACAGGGGTGGGAGCTTTCTTT.

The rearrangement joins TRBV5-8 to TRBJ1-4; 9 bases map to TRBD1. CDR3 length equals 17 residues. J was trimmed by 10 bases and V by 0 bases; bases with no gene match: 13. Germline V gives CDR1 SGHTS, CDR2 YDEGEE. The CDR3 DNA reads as TGTGCCAGCAGCTTGGAGGGACAGGGCCCCCTTAGGCGAAAACTGTTTTTT. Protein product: CASSLEGQGPLRRKLFF. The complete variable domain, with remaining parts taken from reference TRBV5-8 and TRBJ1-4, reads EAGVTQSPTHLIKTRGQQATLRCSPISGHTSVYWYQQALGLGLQFLLWYDEGEERNRGNFPPRFSGRQFPNYSSELNVNALELEDSALYLCASSLEGQGPLRRKLFFGSGTQLSVL.

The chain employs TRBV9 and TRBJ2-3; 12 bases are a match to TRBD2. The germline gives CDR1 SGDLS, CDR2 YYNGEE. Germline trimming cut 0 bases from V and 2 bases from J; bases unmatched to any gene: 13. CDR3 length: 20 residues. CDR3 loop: CASSVGLAGGPGRLTDTQYF. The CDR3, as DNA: TGTGCCAGCAGCGTAGGGCTAGCGGGAGGGCCTGGGCGACTCACAGATACGCAGTATTTT.

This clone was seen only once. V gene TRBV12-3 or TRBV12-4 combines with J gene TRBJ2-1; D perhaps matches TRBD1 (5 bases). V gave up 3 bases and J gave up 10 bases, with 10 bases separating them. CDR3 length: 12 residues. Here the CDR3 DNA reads TGTGCCAGCAGTTTGGGGAAGGGGGAGCAGTTCTTC. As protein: CASSLGKGEQFF.

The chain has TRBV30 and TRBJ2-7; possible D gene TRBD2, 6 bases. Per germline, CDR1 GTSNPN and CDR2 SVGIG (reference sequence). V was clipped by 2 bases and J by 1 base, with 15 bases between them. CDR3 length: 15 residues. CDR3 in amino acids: CAWSPPWRGSYEQYF. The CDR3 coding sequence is TGTGCCTGGAGTCCCCCGTGGCGGGGTTCCTACGAGCAGTACTTC.

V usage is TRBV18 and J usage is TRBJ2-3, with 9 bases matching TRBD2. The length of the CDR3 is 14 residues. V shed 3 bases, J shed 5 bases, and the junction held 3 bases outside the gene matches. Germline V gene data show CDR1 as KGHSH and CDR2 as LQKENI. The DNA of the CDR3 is TGTGCCAGCTCACCGCAGACTAGCGGAGATACGCAGTATTTT. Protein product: CASSPQTSGDTQYF.

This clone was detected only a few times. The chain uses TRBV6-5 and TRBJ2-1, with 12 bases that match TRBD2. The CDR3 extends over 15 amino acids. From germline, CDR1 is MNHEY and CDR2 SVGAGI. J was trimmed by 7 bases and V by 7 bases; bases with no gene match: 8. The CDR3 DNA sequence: TGTGCCAGCAAAAAGACTAGCGGGAGTCTTAATGAGCAGTTCTTC. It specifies CASKKTSGSLNEQFF.

The CDR3 spells CASSTQPGAYEQYF. CDR3 bases: TGCGCCAGCAGCACTCAACCCGGGGCCTACGAGCAGTACTTC. The chain carries TRBV4-1 and TRBJ2-7; TRBD2 might be the D (5 bases). The germline V and J ends were trimmed by 5 bases and 2 bases, with 13 bases remaining between them. This CDR3 is 14 amino acids long. Germline-derived CDR1 and CDR2 are MGHRA and YSYEKL.

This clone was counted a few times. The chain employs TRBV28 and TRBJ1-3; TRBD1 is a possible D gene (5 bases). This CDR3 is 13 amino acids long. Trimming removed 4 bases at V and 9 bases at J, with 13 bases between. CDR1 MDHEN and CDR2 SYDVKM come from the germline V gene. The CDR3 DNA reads TGTGCCAGCAGTTCCAGGCCCGGGGGCACCATATATTTT. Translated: CASSSRPGGTIYF.

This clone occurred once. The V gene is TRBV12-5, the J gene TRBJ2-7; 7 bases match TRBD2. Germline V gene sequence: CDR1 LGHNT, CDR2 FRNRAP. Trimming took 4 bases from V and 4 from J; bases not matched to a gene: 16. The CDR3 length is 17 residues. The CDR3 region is CASGWTSGASGDYEQYF. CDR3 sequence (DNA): TGTGCTAGTGGTTGGACGTCCGGTGCTAGCGGCGATTACGAGCAGTACTTC.

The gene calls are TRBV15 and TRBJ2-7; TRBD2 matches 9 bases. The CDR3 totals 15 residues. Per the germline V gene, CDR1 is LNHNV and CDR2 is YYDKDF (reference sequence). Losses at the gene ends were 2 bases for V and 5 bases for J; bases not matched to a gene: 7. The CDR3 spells CATSRLGLASDEQYF. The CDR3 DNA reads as TGTGCCACCAGCAGACTTGGACTAGCGAGTGACGAGCAGTACTTC.